These T cell receptor beta chains were read from a single sample in a study of blood T cell repertoires in COVID-19. Only in-frame clones appear in the TCRdb table, and some are missing; sequencing was by immunoSEQ multiplex PCR. The sample yields about 400,000 clones, approximately 86% seen once. The material sequenced was peripheral blood. These receptors came from a human donor in a cohort sampled during active COVID-19. Each CDR3 is given with its conserved first and last residue. A D gene is named only where the DNA matches it firmly. A row's size may be missing; if present it is once, few, many or a size class.

d_gene: NA
v_gene: TRBV28
j_gene: TRBJ1-3
abundance: NA
CDR3aa: CASRSPKRGSGNTIYF
CDR3nt: TGTGCCAGCAGATCCCCCAAAAGGGGTTCTGGAAACACCATATATTTT

d_gene: TRBD2
v_gene: TRBV4-2
j_gene: TRBJ2-3
abundance: NA
CDR3aa: CASSQWVGGGALDTQYF
CDR3nt: TGTGCCAGCAGCCAATGGGTCGGCGGGGGGGCTTTAGATACGCAGTATTTT

d_gene: NA
v_gene: TRBV7-7
j_gene: TRBJ2-5
abundance: few
CDR3aa: CASSGSLTGKGETQYF
CDR3nt: TGTGCCAGCAGCGGATCTCTTACAGGGAAGGGAGAGACCCAGTACTTC

d_gene: NA
v_gene: TRBV19
j_gene: TRBJ1-5
abundance: NA
CDR3aa: CASRPAAGYQPQHF
CDR3nt: TGTGCCAGTAGGCCGGCCGCGGGCTATCAGCCCCAGCATTTT

d_gene: NA
v_gene: TRBV5-6
j_gene: TRBJ1-2
abundance: NA
CDR3aa: CASSLRSYYGYTF
CDR3nt: TGTGCCAGCAGCTTACGGAGCTACTATGGCTACACCTTC

d_gene: NA
v_gene: TRBV6-5
j_gene: TRBJ2-3
abundance: NA
CDR3aa: CASRYNSLSSTDTQYF
CDR3nt: TGTGCCAGCAGGTACAATTCCCTAAGCAGCACAGATACGCAGTATTTT

d_gene: TRBD2
v_gene: TRBV5-4
j_gene: TRBJ2-7
abundance: NA
CDR3aa: CASSLAGTSSHEQYF
CDR3nt: TGTGCCAGCAGCTTGGCCGGGACTAGTTCCCACGAGCAGTACTTC

d_gene: NA
v_gene: TRBV15
j_gene: TRBJ2-5
abundance: NA
CDR3aa: CATSRDHSETQYF
CDR3nt: TGTGCCACCAGCAGAGATCACTCGGAGACCCAGTACTTC

d_gene: TRBD1
v_gene: TRBV11-1
j_gene: TRBJ1-6
abundance: few
CDR3aa: CASSHRGNNSPLHF
CDR3nt: TGTGCCAGCAGCCACAGGGGGAATAATTCACCCCTCCACTTT

d_gene: NA
v_gene: TRBV28
j_gene: TRBJ1-1
abundance: NA
CDR3aa: CASTLPRRDTEAFF
CDR3nt: TGTGCCAGCACCCTGCCTCGGAGGGACACTGAAGCTTTCTTT

d_gene: TRBD1
v_gene: TRBV19
j_gene: TRBJ2-5
abundance: NA
CDR3aa: CASSRTGGQETQYF
CDR3nt: TGTGCCAGTAGTAGGACAGGTGGTCAAGAGACCCAGTACTTC

d_gene: TRBD1
v_gene: TRBV2
j_gene: TRBJ1-2
abundance: NA
CDR3aa: CASNFDRGYGYTF
CDR3nt: TGTGCCAGCAACTTCGACAGGGGGTACGGCTACACCTTC

d_gene: TRBD1
v_gene: TRBV4-1
j_gene: TRBJ1-2
abundance: NA
CDR3aa: CASTGTGGVDGYTF
CDR3nt: TGCGCCAGCACCGGGACAGGGGGCGTTGATGGCTACACCTTC

d_gene: TRBD1
v_gene: TRBV5-1
j_gene: TRBJ1-1
abundance: NA
CDR3aa: CASRLDRVRTEAFF
CDR3nt: TGCGCCAGCAGACTGGACAGGGTACGAACTGAAGCTTTCTTT

d_gene: NA
v_gene: TRBV18
j_gene: TRBJ1-2
abundance: NA
CDR3aa: CASSPPNGESGYTF
CDR3nt: TGTGCCAGCTCACCACCGAATGGAGAGAGCGGCTACACCTTC

d_gene: NA
v_gene: TRBV7-3
j_gene: TRBJ1-2
abundance: once
CDR3aa: CASSLSRGENYGYTF
CDR3nt: TGTGCCAGCAGCTTGTCGCGGGGGGAAAACTATGGCTACACCTTC

d_gene: TRBD1
v_gene: TRBV7-2
j_gene: TRBJ2-7
abundance: NA
CDR3aa: CASSPRTGGYEQYF
CDR3nt: TGTGCCAGCAGCCCACGGACAGGGGGCTACGAGCAGTACTTC

d_gene: TRBD2
v_gene: TRBV18
j_gene: TRBJ2-1
abundance: NA
CDR3aa: CASSPGGEGSYNEQFF
CDR3nt: TGTGCCAGCTCACCAGGCGGGGAGGGTTCCTACAATGAGCAGTTCTTC

d_gene: TRBD1
v_gene: TRBV19
j_gene: TRBJ1-2
abundance: NA
CDR3aa: CASSIPAGTATNYGYTF
CDR3nt: TGTGCCAGTAGTATTCCCGCCGGGACAGCGACTAACTATGGCTACACCTTC

d_gene: TRBD2
v_gene: TRBV29-1
j_gene: TRBJ2-5
abundance: NA
CDR3aa: CSVRTSGEETQYF
CDR3nt: TGCAGCGTCCGGACTAGCGGGGAGGAGACCCAGTACTTC

d_gene: TRBD1
v_gene: TRBV29-1
j_gene: TRBJ1-2
abundance: NA
CDR3aa: CSATDRGNYGYTF
CDR3nt: TGCAGCGCAACGGACAGGGGCAACTATGGCTACACCTTC

d_gene: NA
v_gene: TRBV7-9
j_gene: TRBJ2-7
abundance: NA
CDR3aa: CASSSGLTSYEQYF
CDR3nt: TGTGCCAGCAGCTCGGGATTAACTTCCTACGAGCAGTACTTC

d_gene: TRBD2
v_gene: TRBV10-1
j_gene: TRBJ2-1
abundance: once
CDR3aa: CASSGTSGGEQFF
CDR3nt: TGCGCCAGCAGTGGGACTAGCGGGGGGGAGCAGTTCTTC

d_gene: TRBD1
v_gene: TRBV2
j_gene: TRBJ2-3
abundance: NA
CDR3aa: CASSADRGRDTQYF
CDR3nt: TGTGCCAGCAGTGCGGACAGGGGTAGAGATACGCAGTATTTT

d_gene: NA
v_gene: TRBV5-1
j_gene: TRBJ2-1
abundance: once
CDR3aa: CASSLGNNRESDEQFF
CDR3nt: TGCGCCAGCAGCTTGGGGAACAACCGGGAGTCCGATGAGCAGTTCTTC

d_gene: NA
v_gene: TRBV3-1/TRBV3-2
j_gene: TRBJ1-2
abundance: once
CDR3aa: CASSESPPLNYGYTF
CDR3nt: TGTGCCAGCAGCGAGAGTCCCCCACTAAACTATGGCTACACCTTC

d_gene: TRBD2
v_gene: TRBV15
j_gene: TRBJ2-7
abundance: NA
CDR3aa: CATSRDRAGGREQYF
CDR3nt: TGTGCCACCAGCAGAGATCGAGCGGGAGGGCGTGAGCAGTACTTC

d_gene: NA
v_gene: TRBV5-1
j_gene: TRBJ1-1
abundance: NA
CDR3aa: CASSSGRENTEAFF
CDR3nt: TGCGCCAGCAGCTCAGGCAGGGAGAACACTGAAGCTTTCTTT

d_gene: TRBD2
v_gene: TRBV25-1
j_gene: TRBJ2-3
abundance: NA
CDR3aa: CASSEYIRASGVRNTQYF
CDR3nt: TGTGCCAGCAGTGAATATATTCGGGCTAGCGGAGTCCGGAATACGCAGTATTTT

d_gene: NA
v_gene: TRBV5-4
j_gene: TRBJ1-2
abundance: NA
CDR3aa: CASSLDLGGALNYGYTF
CDR3nt: TGTGCCAGCAGCTTGGATTTGGGGGGGGCCCTTAACTATGGCTACACCTTC

d_gene: TRBD2
v_gene: TRBV3-1/TRBV3-2
j_gene: TRBJ2-5
abundance: NA
CDR3aa: CASSQDLTSGQETQYF
CDR3nt: TGTGCCAGCAGCCAAGATCTGACTAGCGGGCAAGAGACCCAGTACTTC

d_gene: NA
v_gene: TRBV10-3
j_gene: TRBJ2-3
abundance: NA
CDR3aa: CAISESERDTQYF
CDR3nt: TGTGCCATCAGTGAGTCCGAGCGGGATACGCAGTATTTT

d_gene: NA
v_gene: TRBV2
j_gene: TRBJ2-2
abundance: NA
CDR3aa: CASSERAAGWAGELFF
CDR3nt: TGTGCCAGCAGTGAAAGGGCGGCGGGATGGGCCGGGGAGCTGTTTTTT

d_gene: NA
v_gene: TRBV7-2
j_gene: TRBJ1-1
abundance: NA
CDR3aa: CASSLVPGEAFF
CDR3nt: TGTGCCAGCAGCTTAGTCCCGGGGGAAGCTTTCTTT

d_gene: NA
v_gene: TRBV3-1/TRBV3-2
j_gene: TRBJ2-3
abundance: NA
CDR3aa: CASSQASPGQGRDTQYF
CDR3nt: TGTGCCAGCAGCCAGGCCTCCCCCGGCCAGGGTCGCGATACGCAGTATTTT

d_gene: NA
v_gene: TRBV12-3/TRBV12-4
j_gene: TRBJ2-5
abundance: once
CDR3aa: CASNKGLQETQYF
CDR3nt: TGTGCCAGCAATAAGGGACTCCAAGAGACCCAGTACTTC

d_gene: TRBD1
v_gene: TRBV6-5
j_gene: TRBJ1-2
abundance: NA
CDR3aa: CASSGQGNLGYTF
CDR3nt: TGTGCCAGCAGCGGACAGGGAAATTTAGGCTACACCTTC

d_gene: NA
v_gene: TRBV19
j_gene: TRBJ1-1
abundance: once
CDR3aa: CASTKRAHPEAFF
CDR3nt: TGTGCCAGCACAAAGAGGGCCCACCCTGAAGCTTTCTTT

d_gene: NA
v_gene: TRBV6-5
j_gene: TRBJ2-1
abundance: once
CDR3aa: CASSNTGNEQFF
CDR3nt: TGTGCCAGCAGTAACACGGGGAATGAGCAGTTCTTC

d_gene: NA
v_gene: TRBV27
j_gene: TRBJ1-2
abundance: once
CDR3aa: CATHSIRTAANYGYTF
CDR3nt: TGTGCCACCCATTCAATAAGGACAGCTGCTAACTATGGCTACACCTTC

d_gene: TRBD1
v_gene: TRBV9
j_gene: TRBJ2-5
abundance: NA
CDR3aa: CASSPPDREETQYF
CDR3nt: TGTGCCAGCAGCCCACCTGACAGGGAAGAGACCCAGTACTTC

d_gene: TRBD2
v_gene: TRBV4-1
j_gene: TRBJ2-1
abundance: once
CDR3aa: CASSQESELAGRRRPFYNEQFF
CDR3nt: TGCGCCAGCAGCCAAGAGAGCGAGCTAGCGGGACGCCGCCGTCCCTTTTACAATGAGCAGTTCTTC

d_gene: TRBD2
v_gene: TRBV5-1
j_gene: TRBJ2-3
abundance: NA
CDR3aa: CASSSGRGLDTDTQYF
CDR3nt: TGCGCCAGCAGCTCTGGGAGGGGCCTAGACACAGATACGCAGTATTTT

d_gene: NA
v_gene: TRBV2
j_gene: TRBJ2-7
abundance: NA
CDR3aa: CASSVGGASHEQYF
CDR3nt: TGTGCCAGCAGTGTTGGGGGCGCGAGCCACGAGCAGTACTTC

d_gene: NA
v_gene: TRBV10-3
j_gene: TRBJ1-3
abundance: NA
CDR3aa: CAIGGSSSGNTIYF
CDR3nt: TGTGCCATCGGGGGGTCGAGCTCTGGAAACACCATATATTTT

d_gene: TRBD1
v_gene: TRBV30
j_gene: TRBJ1-1
abundance: NA
CDR3aa: CAWQGETEAFF
CDR3nt: TGTGCCTGGCAGGGGGAGACTGAAGCTTTCTTT

d_gene: NA
v_gene: TRBV9
j_gene: TRBJ2-3
abundance: NA
CDR3aa: CANSAQYF
CDR3nt: TGTGCGAACAGTGCGCAGTATTTT

d_gene: NA
v_gene: TRBV12-3/TRBV12-4
j_gene: TRBJ1-2
abundance: NA
CDR3aa: CASSLAGSYGYTF
CDR3nt: TGTGCCAGCAGTTTGGCGGGGAGCTATGGCTACACCTTC

d_gene: NA
v_gene: TRBV9
j_gene: TRBJ2-1
abundance: NA
CDR3aa: CASSVVGGEQFF
CDR3nt: TGTGCCAGCAGCGTAGTTGGGGGGGAGCAGTTCTTC

d_gene: NA
v_gene: TRBV3-1/TRBV3-2
j_gene: TRBJ2-5
abundance: NA
CDR3aa: CASSQGPKGVGTQYF
CDR3nt: TGTGCCAGCAGCCAAGGTCCAAAGGGGGTGGGGACCCAGTACTTC

d_gene: NA
v_gene: TRBV19
j_gene: TRBJ1-1
abundance: NA
CDR3aa: CASSTGLMNTEAFF
CDR3nt: TGTGCCAGTAGCACAGGACTAATGAACACTGAAGCTTTCTTT

d_gene: TRBD1
v_gene: TRBV6-6
j_gene: TRBJ1-3
abundance: few
CDR3aa: CASSPTGSGNTIYF
CDR3nt: TGTGCCAGCAGCCCGACAGGGTCTGGAAACACCATATATTTT

d_gene: NA
v_gene: TRBV10-3
j_gene: TRBJ2-7
abundance: NA
CDR3aa: CAISPDREYEQYF
CDR3nt: TGTGCCATCAGCCCAGACAGAGAATACGAGCAGTACTTC

d_gene: NA
v_gene: TRBV5-6
j_gene: TRBJ1-2
abundance: NA
CDR3aa: CASSPGGLLGYTF
CDR3nt: TGTGCCAGCAGCCCGGGGGGACTCCTTGGCTACACCTTC

d_gene: TRBD2
v_gene: TRBV5-4
j_gene: TRBJ2-1
abundance: NA
CDR3aa: CASSPTTSGHYNEQFF
CDR3nt: TGTGCCAGCAGCCCTACGACTAGCGGCCACTACAATGAGCAGTTCTTC

d_gene: NA
v_gene: TRBV5-8
j_gene: TRBJ1-4
abundance: NA
CDR3aa: CASTPGEKLFF
CDR3nt: TGTGCCAGCACCCCGGGAGAAAAACTGTTTTTT

d_gene: NA
v_gene: TRBV9
j_gene: TRBJ1-1
abundance: NA
CDR3aa: CASSGSSGANTEAFF
CDR3nt: TGTGCCAGCAGCGGGTCATCAGGGGCGAACACTGAAGCTTTCTTT

d_gene: TRBD2
v_gene: TRBV2
j_gene: TRBJ2-3
abundance: NA
CDR3aa: CASSESRGGRNTQYF
CDR3nt: TGTGCCAGCAGTGAATCGCGGGGGGGAAGAAATACGCAGTATTTT

d_gene: TRBD2
v_gene: TRBV7-3
j_gene: TRBJ2-3
abundance: NA
CDR3aa: CASSLMAAGSGGVTDTQYF
CDR3nt: TGTGCCAGCAGCTTAATGGCAGCCGGTTCGGGGGGTGTTACAGATACGCAGTATTTT

d_gene: NA
v_gene: TRBV6-1
j_gene: TRBJ1-1
abundance: NA
CDR3aa: CASSETPRATF
CDR3nt: TGTGCCAGCAGTGAGACCCCCAGGGCCACTTTT